Presented here are 24 T cell receptor beta chains from one specimen sequenced in a study of beta chain features in type 1 diabetes. Expressed TCRB transcripts were sequenced after all isolated RNA was converted to cDNA. Profiled with immunoSEQ multiplex PCR; TCRdb holds only in-frame clones, not every one. Counted here are about 900,000 clones, about a sixth occurring once; the ten biggest clones make up around 0.02%. What was sequenced was naive CD4+ T cells from blood. The receptors here all came from a woman aged 18 to 35 in good health.

CDR3 loop: CASSRASGWAYNEQFF. CDR3 DNA sequence: TGTGCCAGCAGTCGAGCCTCAGGGTGGGCCTACAATGAGCAGTTCTTC. The gene calls are TRBV11-2 and TRBJ2-1; D is possibly TRBD1 (5 bases). V was trimmed by 6 bases and J by 2 bases, leaving 17 bases between them. The CDR3 totals 16 residues. CDR1 is SGHAT and CDR2 is FQNNGV in the germline V gene.

This clone has only a few counts. This sequence joins TRBV7-8 and TRBJ2-1; 9 bases match TRBD2. This CDR3 spans 17 amino acids. The junction had 8 bases not matched to a gene; V was cut back by 2 bases and J by 3 bases. The germline V gene encodes CDR1 SGHVS and CDR2 FQNEAQ. CDR3 sequence (DNA): TGTGCCAGCAGCTTAAGGGCTAGCGGGACTAGCTACAATGAGCAGTTCTTC. As protein: CASSLRASGTSYNEQFF. Combining the CDR3 with reference TRBV7-8 and TRBJ2-1 gives the whole variable domain GAGVSQSPRYKVAKRGQDVALRCDPISGHVSLFWYQQALGQGPEFLTYFQNEAQLDKSGLPSDRFFAERPEGSVSTLKIQRTQQEDSAVYLCASSLRASGTSYNEQFFGPGTRLTVL.

The V call is TRBV29-1, the J call TRBJ2-2, with D uncertain. Germline V gene data show CDR1 as SQVTM and CDR2 as ANQGSEA. The CDR3 length is 14 residues. V was cut by 7 bases and J by 0 bases, with 12 bases left in between. The CDR3 protein is CSALRPTNTGELFF. CDR3 bases: TGCAGCGCCTTAAGGCCCACGAACACCGGGGAGCTGTTTTTT.

The V call is TRBV10-3, the J call TRBJ2-1, with D possibly being TRBD1 (5 bases). The CDR3 has 12 residues. Germline V gene lookup returns CDR1 ENHRY and CDR2 SYGVKD. The V end was cut by 5 bases, the J end by 9 bases, with 11 bases between. The CDR3, as DNA: TGTGCCATCAGTATATCTCAGGGTGAGCAGTTCTTC. This encodes CAISISQGEQFF.

The rearrangement links TRBV5-6 to TRBJ2-4, with TRBD1 matching 8 bases. Germline V gives CDR1 SGHDT, CDR2 YYEEEE. The V and J ends lost 2 bases and 5 bases, in that order; junction bases with no gene match: 3. The CDR3 sequence is 14 residues long. The CDR3 here is CASSFRGLQNIQYF. Written as DNA, the CDR3 is TGTGCCAGCAGCTTCAGGGGGCTCCAAAACATTCAGTACTTC. The full variable domain, completed using reference TRBV5-6 and TRBJ2-4, is DAGVTQSPTHLIKTRGQQVTLRCSPKSGHDTVSWYQQALGQGPQFIFQYYEEEERQRGNFPDRFSGHQFPNYSSELNVNALLLGDSALYLCASSFRGLQNIQYFGAGTRLSVL.

This clone was counted only a few times. The CDR3 DNA reads as TGTGCCAGCAGCTTAGGGACGGCGGCACACACAGATACGCAGTATTTT. It encodes CASSLGTAAHTDTQYF. This chain joins TRBV7-6 and TRBJ2-3; D ambiguous. In germline, CDR1 is SGHVS, CDR2 FNYEAQ. The CDR3 runs to 16 residues. Between the trimmed V and J ends, which lost 1 base and 2 bases, there was a span of 13 bases.

This clone turned up a few times. This chain uses TRBV7-2 with TRBJ1-2; possibly TRBD1 for D (6 bases). CDR3 length: 15 residues. The V gene lost 1 base and the J gene lost 8 bases, with 17 bases spanning the gap. Germline values: CDR1 SGHTA, CDR2 FQGNSA. The CDR3 region has the DNA TGTGCCAGCAGCTTAGATAGATCGGCAGGGGAGGGCTACACCTTC. Its protein is CASSLDRSAGEGYTF.

The chain uses TRBV7-2 and TRBJ2-7, with D perhaps matching TRBD1 or TRBD2 (5 bases each). Germline CDR1 SGHTA, CDR2 FQGNSA. This CDR3 is built from 12 residues. V lost 4 bases to trimming and J lost 3 bases, with 7 bases between them. CDR3 DNA: TGTGCCAGCAGCTGGGACGGCTACGAGCAGTACTTC. Its translation is CASSWDGYEQYF.

The table lists this clone with a few counts. CDR3 sequence reads: CASQGLAGVFGETQYF. The CDR3 coding sequence is TGTGCCAGCCAGGGACTAGCGGGAGTTTTTGGGGAGACCCAGTACTTC. V usage is TRBV2 and J usage is TRBJ2-5; the match to TRBD2 covers 14 bases. The V gene's germline CDR1 is SNHLY and CDR2 FYNNEI. The J segment lost 5 bases and the V segment lost 8 bases, leaving 10 bases of the junction unmatched. This CDR3 spans 16 amino acids.

The V call is TRBV7-2, the J call TRBJ2-3; no firm D call. CDR1 and CDR2 (germline): SGHTA, FQGNSA. This CDR3 has 13 residues. V gave up 5 bases and J gave up 2 bases, with 8 bases separating them. The CDR3 spells CASSTQHTDTQYF. The CDR3 region has the DNA TGTGCCAGCAGCACCCAACACACAGATACGCAGTATTTT.

The chain has TRBV28 and TRBJ2-7; D is possibly TRBD1 (6 bases). The CDR3 consists of 13 residues. Trimming shortened V by 6 bases and J by 2 bases, and 11 bases separated the two germline ends. Germline values: CDR1 MDHEN, CDR2 SYDVKM. The CDR3 sequence: CASSRTGTYEQYF. CDR3 nucleotides: TGTGCCAGCAGCAGAACAGGGACCTACGAGCAGTACTTC.

This chain connects TRBV10-3 to TRBJ2-4; 8 bases align to TRBD2. Per the germline V gene, CDR1 is ENHRY and CDR2 is SYGVKD. This CDR3 contains 13 residues. With 9 bases clipped from V and 8 bases from J, the junction kept 9 bases outside the gene matches. The CDR3 reads CAMSRNSGDIQYF. CDR3 nucleotides: TGTGCCATGTCACGGAATAGCGGGGACATTCAGTACTTC.

CDR3 protein: CASSRVFRAETQYF. As DNA, the CDR3 is TGTGCCAGCAGTCGCGTTTTTCGGGCAGAGACCCAGTACTTC. The genes are TRBV2 and TRBJ2-5; no reliable D call. Trimming left V 5 bases short and J 4 bases short, with 14 bases between. The CDR3 consists of 14 residues. Germline CDR1 SNHLY, CDR2 FYNNEI.

The chain joins TRBV2 to TRBJ2-1; D remains unclear. The ends were cut back, 1 base at V and 1 base at J, with 8 bases in the middle. The CDR3 has 15 amino acids. Germline CDR1 is SNHLY and CDR2 is FYNNEI. The CDR3 is CASSEGLPSYNEQFF. Here the CDR3 DNA reads TGTGCCAGCAGTGAAGGACTTCCATCCTACAATGAGCAGTTCTTC.

A few counts support this clone. The chain uses TRBV7-2 and TRBJ2-5; 13 positions agree with TRBD2. V lost 6 bases to trimming and J lost 5 bases; unmatched junction nucleotides: 15. This CDR3 region has 18 residues. Germline-derived CDR1 and CDR2 are SGHTA and FQGNSA. CDR3 bases: TGTGCCAGCAGTCCAAGGACTAGCGGGAGTCTCGGGGTGGAGACCCAGTACTTC. This codes for CASSPRTSGSLGVETQYF.

The rearrangement joins TRBV19 to TRBJ2-2; the match to TRBD2 covers 14 bases. Germline lookup yields CDR1 LNHDA and CDR2 SQIVND (reference sequence). CDR3 size: 18 residues. Trimming cost V 6 bases and J 2 bases; bases outside gene matches: 8. CDR3: CASSLGLAGGVNTGELFF. The CDR3 DNA reads as TGTGCCAGTAGCTTAGGACTAGCGGGAGGAGTCAACACCGGGGAGCTGTTTTTT.

This chain joins TRBV4-2 and TRBJ2-7, with 8 bases matching TRBD1. Losses at the gene ends were 0 bases for V and 7 bases for J; bases not matched to a gene: 8. The CDR3 runs to 15 residues. Germline V gene lookup returns CDR1 LGHNA and CDR2 YNFKEQ. Here the CDR3 reads CASSQDTDRVGEQYF. CDR3 nucleotide sequence: TGTGCCAGCAGCCAAGATACGGACAGGGTGGGAGAGCAGTACTTC.

V is TRBV5-1 and J is TRBJ1-1; 9 bases match TRBD1. Losses at the gene ends were 6 bases for V and 7 bases for J; bases not matched to a gene: 13. The CDR3 is made up of 15 amino acids. Looked up from germline, CDR1 is SGHRS and CDR2 is YFSETQ. The CDR3 nucleotides read TGCGCCAGCAACCGGGACAGGGCTTTGTCCGGTGAAGCTTTCTTT. It is translated as CASNRDRALSGEAFF.

V usage is TRBV9 and J usage is TRBJ2-4; 11 bases match TRBD2. Germline lookup yields CDR1 SGDLS and CDR2 YYNGEE. Trimming removed 0 bases from V and 3 bases from J; junction bases left unmatched: 2. This CDR3 spans 16 amino acids. For the CDR3, the DNA is TGTGCCAGCAGCGTAGAGCTAGCGGGAGGCAAAAACATTCAGTACTTC. It encodes CASSVELAGGKNIQYF.

For this clone: Different DNA sequences within this sample yield the same CDR3. The V gene is TRBV7-2, the J gene TRBJ1-1, with no clear D. This CDR3 spans 14 amino acids. V lost 1 base and J 0 bases, leaving 6 bases between the germline ends. Germline V gene data show CDR1 as SGHTA and CDR2 as FQGNSA. This CDR3 is CASSLVRLNTEAFF. In DNA, the CDR3 is TGTGCCAGCAGCTTAGTACGGTTGAACACTGAAGCTTTCTTT.

The V and J genes are TRBV5-1 and TRBJ2-1; 8 bases are shared with TRBD2. The CDR3 spans 12 residues. Germline V CDR1 and CDR2: SGHRS, YFSETQ. V shed 2 bases, J shed 8 bases, and the junction held 0 bases outside the gene matches. The DNA of the CDR3 is TGCGCCAGCAGCTTCGGGGGGGATGAGCAGTTCTTC. This codes for CASSFGGDEQFF.

The chain uses TRBV28 and TRBJ1-2, with D unclear. CDR1 and CDR2 from the germline V gene are MDHEN and SYDVKM. Trimming removed 8 bases from V and 6 bases from J, with 16 bases in between. This CDR3 comprises 13 residues. Written as DNA, the CDR3 is TGTGCCAGCTCGACCGGGGATATGGATGGCTACACCTTC. Translated, it gives CASSTGDMDGYTF.

This clone was detected a few times. The chain is built from TRBV29-1 and TRBJ1-3, with D unclear. CDR1 is SQVTM and CDR2 is ANQGSEA in the germline V gene. The CDR3 extends over 15 amino acids. The V gene lost 4 bases and the J gene lost 0 bases, with 13 bases spanning the gap. In DNA, the CDR3 is TGCAGCGTTGTACCTCAAGGCCACTCTGGAAACACCATATATTTT. It translates to CSVVPQGHSGNTIYF.

The chain combines TRBV25-1 with TRBJ2-7, with 9 bases identical to TRBD2. Per the germline V gene, CDR1 is MGHDK and CDR2 is SYGVNS. The CDR3 is 15 residues long. V lost 5 bases to trimming and J lost 3 bases; unmatched junction nucleotides: 8. The CDR3 nucleotides are TGTGCCAGCAGTCGTACGATTAGCGGGAGCTACGAGCAGTACTTC. This codes for CASSRTISGSYEQYF.